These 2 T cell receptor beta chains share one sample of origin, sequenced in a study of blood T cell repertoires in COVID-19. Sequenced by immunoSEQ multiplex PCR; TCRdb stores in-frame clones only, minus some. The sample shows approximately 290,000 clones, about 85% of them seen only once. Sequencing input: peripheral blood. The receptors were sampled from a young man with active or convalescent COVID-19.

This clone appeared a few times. The CDR3 sequence is CASSLSAGVPNQPQHF. DNA of the CDR3: TGTGCCAGCAGTTTATCGGCAGGGGTTCCCAATCAGCCCCAGCATTTT. This chain uses TRBV27 with TRBJ1-5; D is perhaps TRBD1 (6 bases). The V gene's germline CDR1 is MNHEY and CDR2 SMNVEV (reference sequence). The CDR3 extends over 16 amino acids. Trimming took off 0 bases at V and 3 bases at J, with 12 bases between the two ends.

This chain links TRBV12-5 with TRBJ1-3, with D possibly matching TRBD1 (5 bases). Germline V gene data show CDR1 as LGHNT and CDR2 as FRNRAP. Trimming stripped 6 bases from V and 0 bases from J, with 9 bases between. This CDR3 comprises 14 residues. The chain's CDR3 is CASGWTNSGNTIYF. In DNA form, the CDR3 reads TGTGCTAGTGGATGGACAAACTCTGGAAACACCATATATTTT.